The subject of this entry is one T cell receptor beta chain. The sample originates from a study of blood T cell repertoires in COVID-19. The ends lost 1 base at V and 3 bases at J; junction bases unmatched: 7. CDR3 length: 17 amino acids. CDR1 and CDR2 from the germline V gene are KGHSH and LQKENI. Per the study methods: Scientists estimated how many nucleated cells there were by amplifying reference gene primers. Clones were read by immunoSEQ multiplex PCR, and TCRdb kept only the in-frame ones, dropping some. D and trimming come from the DNA, and the V and J calls and clone size come from that table. The sample lists around 230,000 clones, 80% to 90% seen once, with about 2.5% in the top ten.

Material: peripheral blood. This chain uses TRBV18 with TRBJ2-1, with 9 bases lining up with TRBD2. This receptor was taken from a woman in her thirties or forties with active or convalescent COVID-19. In DNA form, the CDR3 reads TGTGCCAGCTCACCACTATCCCCTAGCGGGATCTACAATGAGCAGTTCTTC. This codes for CASSPLSPSGIYNEQFF.